This T cell receptor (beta chain) originates from a study of shared clonotypes between healthy human individuals. Terminally differentiated effector memory CD45RA+ cells were excluded by CCR7 positive selection of CD45RO-negative cells. Libraries were prepared by immunoSEQ multiplex PCR; TCRdb keeps only in-frame clonotypes and omits some of them. This sample carries millions of clones, 85% to 95% of them seen once, and the ten largest clones take 0.85% to 1.2%. Germline V gene lookup returns CDR1 LNHDA and CDR2 SQIVND (reference sequence). The CDR3 is made up of 13 amino acids. V shed 11 bases, J shed 8 bases, and the junction held 11 bases outside the gene matches.

The rearrangement joins TRBV19 to TRBJ2-4, with 8 bases fitting TRBD2. The TCR comes from a man aged 18 to 29 in good health. The source material was naive CD8+ T cells sorted from blood. The CDR3 reads CASRQREIDIQYF. CDR3 coding DNA: TGTGCCTCGAGACAGCGGGAGATTGACATTCAGTACTTC.